This T cell receptor (beta chain) was captured in a study of shared clonotypes between healthy human individuals. Overall study results and limits: Some clonotypes were shared by all four sorted-subset donors, while others were not shared. The non-shared ones had lower generation probabilities than the shared ones.

Assay: immunoSEQ multiplex PCR; the TCRdb copy retains only in-frame clones and omits some. The data show some 2,100,000 clones, 90% to 96% seen once. With respect to this clone: Its antigen remains unknown.

This clonotype was sampled from a man aged 18 to 29 in good health. The sample consisted of naive CD4+ T cells sorted from blood. Subset specified: CD45RA+ positively selected.

CDR3 loop: CASSTPDRGDNSPLHF. Here the CDR3 DNA reads TGTGCCAGTAGTACCCCGGACAGGGGTGATAATTCACCCCTCCACTTT. The chain uses TRBV19 and TRBJ1-6, with 9 nucleotides matching TRBD1. The V and J ends lost 4 bases and 5 bases, in that order; junction bases with no gene match: 6. CDR3 size: 16 residues. CDR1 and CDR2 (germline): LNHDA, SQIVND (reference sequence).